The 27 T cell receptor beta chains in this list originate from one sample, sequenced in a study of human T cells and chemical hapten exposure. TCRdb passed the RACE reads through MiXCR, listing each CDR3 protein once. The data contain 75,000 to 100,000 distinct CDR3 sequences, over 9.5% of them singletons. Time point in this sample: patch test 1, 2 weeks after DPC sensitization. Stated treatment: therapeutic diphenylcyclopropenone sensitization with weekly scalp DPC. The sample was whole blood, taken in connection with sensitization to the hapten diphenylcyclopropenone (DPC). The receptors were sampled from a man aged 40-49 years with alopecia areata. Some clones in this sample may be carry-over from other donors' samples.

The chain joins TRBV5-1 to TRBJ2-5, with D perhaps being TRBD1 or TRBD2 (5 bases each). This CDR3 region has 16 residues. The germline V and J ends were trimmed by 0 bases and 5 bases, with 17 bases remaining between them. Germline-derived CDR1 and CDR2 are SGHRS and YFSETQ. The CDR3 protein is CASSLAGLGGSETQYF. CDR3 coding DNA: TGCGCCAGCAGCTTGGCGGGGCTCGGTGGATCGGAGACCCAGTACTTC. Drawing the rest from reference TRBV5-1 and TRBJ2-5, the complete variable domain is KAGVTQTPRYLIKTRGQQVTLSCSPISGHRSVSWYQQTPGQGLQFLFEYFSETQRNKGNFPGRFSGRQFSNSRSEMNVSTLELGDSALYLCASSLAGLGGSETQYFGPGTRLLVL.

The chain has TRBV7-3 and TRBJ1-1, with D possibly matching TRBD1 (6 bases). The CDR3 has 17 amino acids. CDR1 SGHTA and CDR2 FQGTGA come from the germline V gene. V shed 1 base and J shed 2 bases, with 17 bases lying between them. The CDR3 DNA follows: TGTGCCAGCAGCTTAAGGGGGACAAGCCTAACCAACACTGAAGCTTTCTTT. Its protein is CASSLRGTSLTNTEAFF.

The V gene is TRBV20-1, the J gene TRBJ2-7, with 14 bases that match TRBD2. Germline loops: CDR1 DFQATT, CDR2 SNEGSKA (reference sequence). This CDR3 is built from 14 residues. This chain's CDR3 is CSSGTSGRRNEQYV. In nucleotides, the CDR3 is TGCAGCTCCGGGACTAGCGGGAGAAGGAACGAGCAGTACGTC.

The chain joins TRBV29-1 to TRBJ1-1; D ambiguous. This CDR3 region has 13 residues. Trimming removed 4 bases from V and 0 bases from J, with 9 bases in between. Per the germline V gene, CDR1 is SQVTM and CDR2 is ANQGSEA. DNA for the CDR3: TGCAGCGTTGGAGGCAGACTGAACACTGAAGCTTTCTTT. This translates into CSVGGRLNTEAFF. Looking up the rest from reference TRBV29-1 and TRBJ1-1 gives the full variable domain: SAVISQKPSRDICQRGTSLTIQCQVDSQVTMMFWYRQQPGQSLTLIATANQGSEATYESGFVIDKFPISRPNLTFSTLTVSNMSPEDSSIYLCSVGGRLNTEAFFGQGTRLTVV.

Many counts were recorded for this clonotype. The genes are TRBV27 and TRBJ2-7; D uncertain. Germline CDR1 MNHEY, CDR2 SMNVEV (reference sequence). This CDR3 contains 14 residues. The ends were cut back, 4 bases at V and 4 bases at J, with 14 bases in the middle. CDR3 region: CASSSSVGPYEQYF. The CDR3 DNA is TGTGCCAGCAGTTCATCGGTCGGTCCTTACGAGCAGTACTTC.

This clonotype was detected ten times or more. The chain couples TRBV27 to TRBJ1-1; D might be TRBD1 (6 bases). Per germline, CDR1 MNHEY and CDR2 SMNVEV (reference sequence). V was cut by 2 bases and J by 2 bases, with 12 bases left in between. The CDR3 has 15 residues. The CDR3 DNA sequence: TGTGCCAGCAGTTTACAGGGGTTGATTAACACTGAAGCTTTCTTT. This codes for CASSLQGLINTEAFF.

This sequence joins TRBV6-6 and TRBJ2-1, with TRBD1 matching over 10 bases. Germline assignment: CDR1 MNHNY and CDR2 SVGAGI (reference sequence). The CDR3 is 15 amino acids. The J segment lost 7 bases and the V segment lost 6 bases, leaving 9 bases of the junction unmatched. The CDR3 DNA sequence: TGTGCCAGCAGCGGGGGACAGGGGACTTGGAATGAGCAGTTCTTC. Its translation is CASSGGQGTWNEQFF.

This clonotype was detected many times. The gene calls are TRBV5-5 and TRBJ2-3; 7 nucleotides line up with TRBD2. This CDR3 is built from 18 residues. Trimming took 4 bases from V and 2 from J; bases not matched to a gene: 16. Germline assignment: CDR1 SGHKS and CDR2 YYEKEE (reference sequence). CDR3 region: CASSPLAGAGVLTDTQYF. CDR3 nucleotides: TGTGCCAGCAGCCCGCTAGCCGGGGCGGGAGTACTCACAGATACGCAGTATTTT.

The V and J genes are TRBV27 and TRBJ2-7; D is perhaps TRBD2 (5 bases). Trimming shortened V by 2 bases and J by 4 bases, and 21 bases separated the two germline ends. In germline, CDR1 is MNHEY, CDR2 SMNVEV (reference sequence). The CDR3 sequence is 17 residues long. CDR3 region: CASSLAGLAEYRYEQYF. The CDR3 DNA follows: TGTGCCAGCAGTTTAGCCGGCCTAGCCGAGTATAGATACGAGCAGTACTTC.

This chain links TRBV7-8 with TRBJ2-3, with 9 nucleotides matching TRBD2. Germline CDR1 SGHVS, CDR2 FQNEAQ. After removal of 0 bases from V and 9 bases from J, the junction contained 10 bases not matched to a gene. The CDR3 totals 16 residues. The CDR3 sequence is CASSLASAGGTPTQYF. In nucleotides, the CDR3 is TGTGCCAGCAGCTTAGCTAGCGCGGGAGGGACCCCAACGCAGTATTTT.

This clonotype occurred a few times. This chain joins TRBV29-1 and TRBJ2-5, with 7 bases that match TRBD2. V shed 7 bases, J shed 4 bases, and the junction held 12 bases outside the gene matches. This CDR3 spans 14 amino acids. Germline CDR1 SQVTM, CDR2 ANQGSEA. CDR3 in amino acids: CSAWREGLGETQYF. The CDR3 nucleotides are TGCAGCGCATGGAGGGAGGGCCTAGGAGAGACCCAGTACTTC.

This sequence joins TRBV19 and TRBJ1-2; D remains ambiguous. V lost 7 bases and J 5 bases, leaving 14 bases between the germline ends. Germline CDR1 is LNHDA and CDR2 is SQIVND (reference sequence). The CDR3 runs 13 residues. The CDR3 region is CASNRAISYGYTF. For the CDR3, the DNA is TGTGCCAGTAACCGGGCAATCAGTTATGGCTACACCTTC.

The rearrangement joins TRBV2 to TRBJ1-5; no firm D call. Germline lookup yields CDR1 SNHLY and CDR2 FYNNEI. The CDR3 runs 13 residues. V was shortened by 6 bases and J by 4 bases, with 10 bases between the two germline ends. The CDR3 nucleotides read TGTGCCAGCAGCCCACCGAAGAATCAGCCCCAGCATTTT. Its protein product is CASSPPKNQPQHF.

This clonotype came up many times. The chain employs TRBV7-9 and TRBJ2-1; possibly TRBD1 for D (6 bases). The V and J ends lost 5 bases and 7 bases respectively, with 12 bases between them. The CDR3 contains 13 residues. Per the germline V gene, CDR1 is SEHNR and CDR2 is FQNEAQ (reference sequence). The CDR3 coding sequence is TGTGCCAGCAGCCCTACAGGGTTGAATGAGCAGTTCTTC. Encoded protein: CASSPTGLNEQFF.

This clonotype was observed a handful of times. The V gene is TRBV14, the J gene TRBJ2-1, with D perhaps assigned TRBD1 or TRBD2 (5 bases each). CDR1 SGHDN and CDR2 FVKESK come from the germline V gene. The V gene lost 3 bases and the J gene lost 4 bases, with 10 bases spanning the gap. This CDR3 has 14 residues. The CDR3 sequence is CASSQWDVYNEQFF. CDR3 sequence (DNA): TGTGCCAGCAGCCAGTGGGACGTATACAATGAGCAGTTCTTC.

The rearrangement uses TRBV7-9 and TRBJ2-1; 8 bases map to TRBD2. With V trimmed by 6 bases and J by 4 bases, 17 bases remained unmatched. The CDR3 is 18 residues long. Germline V gene sequence: CDR1 SEHNR, CDR2 FQNEAQ (reference sequence). The CDR3 DNA follows: TGTGCCAGCAGATTTCTCACTAGCGGTATCGGAAATTACAATGAGCAGTTCTTC. This codes for CASRFLTSGIGNYNEQFF.

V is TRBV7-2 and J is TRBJ2-5; 9 bases map to TRBD1. CDR1 is SGHTA and CDR2 is FQGNSA in the germline V gene. V lost 5 bases and J lost 7; bases outside the gene matches: 8. The CDR3 has 14 residues. In DNA form, the CDR3 reads TGTGCCAGCAGCGCCTTCGACAGGGGGGCGACCCAGTACTTC. This translates into CASSAFDRGATQYF.

V gene TRBV3-1 combines with J gene TRBJ2-5; 8 bases match TRBD1. Trimming at V came to 3 bases and at J to 6 bases, leaving 9 bases not matched to a gene. The length of the CDR3 is 15 residues. The V gene's germline CDR1 is LGHDT and CDR2 YNNKEL (reference sequence). The CDR3 coding sequence is TGTGCCAGCAGCCAGGACCCTCAGGGGGCGCAGACCCAGTACTTC. It is translated as CASSQDPQGAQTQYF.

This clonotype showed up just a few times. V gene TRBV7-2 combines with J gene TRBJ2-3; D remains ambiguous. Germline V CDR1 and CDR2: SGHTA, FQGNSA. Trimming pared 5 bases from V and 5 bases from J, leaving 8 bases between. The CDR3 loop spans 12 amino acids. The CDR3 loop reads CASSPQKDTQYF. CDR3 coding DNA: TGTGCCAGCAGCCCCCAGAAAGATACGCAGTATTTT.

This clonotype has only a few counts. This sequence joins TRBV7-2 and TRBJ2-2; no definite D call. The germline CDR1 and CDR2 sequences are SGHTA and FQGNSA. Trimming cost V 5 bases and J 4 bases, with 14 bases left between them. CDR3 size: 15 residues. CDR3 DNA sequence: TGTGCCAGCAGCCTCTCTCCGGGCTCCACCGGGGAGCTGTTTTTT. Translated, it gives CASSLSPGSTGELFF.

This clonotype was observed a handful of times. The chain employs TRBV12-3 or TRBV12-4 and TRBJ2-3; TRBD2 aligns across 10 bases. The ends lost 5 bases at V and 6 bases at J; junction bases unmatched: 5. The CDR3 length is 14 residues. Here the CDR3 DNA reads TGTGCCAGCAGTCTTCTAGCGGGAGTTGATACGCAGTATTTT. This encodes CASSLLAGVDTQYF.

The chain couples TRBV7-6 to TRBJ2-3; a possible D gene is TRBD1 (5 bases). Germline V gene lookup returns CDR1 SGHVS and CDR2 FNYEAQ. V was trimmed by 2 bases and J by 0 bases, leaving 12 bases between them. The CDR3 has 16 amino acids. DNA for the CDR3: TGTGCCAGCAGCTTATTAAGGGGCACGAGCACAGATACGCAGTATTTT. It encodes CASSLLRGTSTDTQYF.

The chain couples TRBV19 to TRBJ1-2; a possible D gene is TRBD1 (6 bases). CDR3 length: 14 residues. The germline CDR1 and CDR2 sequences are LNHDA and SQIVND (reference sequence). V shed 3 bases and J shed 8 bases, with 16 bases lying between them. The CDR3 DNA reads as TGTGCCAGTAGTATTTTAGACAGGTCGGGCGGCTACACCTTC. As protein: CASSILDRSGGYTF.

The rearrangement joins TRBV5-1 to TRBJ2-4; D is ambiguous. V shed 0 bases and J shed 2 bases, with 9 bases lying between them. The CDR3 sequence is 15 residues long. Per the germline V gene, CDR1 is SGHRS and CDR2 is YFSETQ. The DNA for the CDR3 is TGCGCCAGCAGCTTGGAGCCGAATACCAAAAACATTCAGTACTTC. Encoded protein: CASSLEPNTKNIQYF.

This clonotype was seen only a few times. The chain is built from TRBV5-1 and TRBJ2-1; 8 positions agree with TRBD2. Germline values: CDR1 SGHRS, CDR2 YFSETQ. CDR3 length: 15 residues. V dropped 0 bases and J dropped 7; count of bases not matched to a gene: 6. This CDR3 is CASSLVAGGRNEQFF. The CDR3 DNA sequence: TGCGCCAGCAGCTTGGTCGCGGGAGGTAGAAATGAGCAGTTCTTC.

V is TRBV25-1 and J is TRBJ2-5; 10 bases fit TRBD1. The CDR3 loop spans 16 amino acids. Germline V CDR1 and CDR2: MGHDK, SYGVNS. Germline trimming cut 5 bases from V and 4 bases from J; bases unmatched to any gene: 10. CDR3 protein: CASSSPGQGIRETQYF. As DNA, the CDR3 is TGTGCCAGCAGTTCGCCGGGACAGGGGATCAGAGAGACCCAGTACTTC. Filled out from reference TRBV25-1 and TRBJ2-5, the complete variable domain reads EADIYQTPRYLVIGTGKKITLECSQTMGHDKMYWYQQDPGMELHLIHYSYGVNSTEKGDLSSESTVSRIRTEHFPLTLESARPSHTSQYLCASSSPGQGIRETQYFGPGTRLLVL.

V and J are TRBV7-2 and TRBJ2-7; TRBD2 might be the D (5 bases). Trimming stripped 5 bases from V and 3 bases from J, with 11 bases between. The CDR3 has 13 residues. Germline V gene lookup returns CDR1 SGHTA and CDR2 FQGNSA. The CDR3 loop reads CASSVGGHYEQYV. The CDR3 DNA reads TGTGCCAGCAGCGTTGGCGGGCACTACGAGCAGTACGTC.